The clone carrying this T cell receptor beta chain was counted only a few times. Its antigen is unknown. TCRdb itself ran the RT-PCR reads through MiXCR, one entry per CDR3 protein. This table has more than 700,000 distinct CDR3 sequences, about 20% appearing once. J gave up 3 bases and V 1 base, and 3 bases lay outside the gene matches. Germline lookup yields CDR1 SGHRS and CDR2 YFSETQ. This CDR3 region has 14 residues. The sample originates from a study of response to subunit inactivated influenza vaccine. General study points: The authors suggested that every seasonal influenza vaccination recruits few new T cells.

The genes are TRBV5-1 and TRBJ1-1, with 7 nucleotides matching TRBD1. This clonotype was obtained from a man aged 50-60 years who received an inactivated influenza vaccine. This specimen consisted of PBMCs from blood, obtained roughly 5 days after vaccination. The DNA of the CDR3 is TGCGCCAGCAGCTTGCTGGGGACAGACACTGAAGCTTTCTTT. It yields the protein CASSLLGTDTEAFF.